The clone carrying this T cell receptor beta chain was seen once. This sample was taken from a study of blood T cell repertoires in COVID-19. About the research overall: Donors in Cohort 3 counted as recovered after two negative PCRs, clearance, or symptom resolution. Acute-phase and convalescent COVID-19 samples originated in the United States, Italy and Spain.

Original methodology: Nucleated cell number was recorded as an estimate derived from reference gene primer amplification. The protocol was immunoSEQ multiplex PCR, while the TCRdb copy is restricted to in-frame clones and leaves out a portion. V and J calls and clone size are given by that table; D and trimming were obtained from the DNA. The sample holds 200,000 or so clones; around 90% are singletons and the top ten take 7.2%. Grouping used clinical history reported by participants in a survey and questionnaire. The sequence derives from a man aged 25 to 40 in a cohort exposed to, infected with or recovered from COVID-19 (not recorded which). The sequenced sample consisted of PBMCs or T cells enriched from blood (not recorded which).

CDR3 sequence reads: CASASRSSRGTEAFF. The CDR3 DNA sequence: TGTGCCAGCGCAAGTCGGTCTTCTAGGGGGACTGAAGCTTTCTTT. The chain employs TRBV7-2 and TRBJ1-1, with D possibly TRBD1 on 6 matching bases. Germline values: CDR1 SGHTA, CDR2 FQGNSA. Trimming took 8 bases from V and 5 from J, leaving 21 bases between them. The CDR3 sequence is 15 residues long.